These 19 T cell receptor beta chains came from one sample sequenced in a study of blood T cells in healthy people across ages. The second PCR ran about 6 to 12 cycles with a sample-barcoded 5' primer and J-beta primers. Each CDR3 protein gets one entry after TCRdb re-called the 5' RACE reads with MiXCR. Of 600,000 to 850,000 distinct CDR3 sequences listed, roughly 25% are singletons. These data were also reused for a study on T cells of mothers and their children.

Material for sequencing was blood. Receptors were obtained from a boy aged 5-17 years in good health.

The chain is built from TRBV12-3 or TRBV12-4 and TRBJ2-4; TRBD2 agrees at 11 bases. The trim removed 6 bases at V and 9 bases at J, leaving 4 bases unmatched. The CDR3 is 13 residues long. CDR3 bases: TGTGCCAGCAGCAAAACTAGCGGGGGCATTCAGTACTTC. Protein product: CASSKTSGGIQYF.

The gene calls are TRBV19 and TRBJ1-2; D gene ambiguous. Germline V CDR1 and CDR2: LNHDA, SQIVND (reference sequence). The V and J ends lost 0 bases and 1 base respectively, with 9 bases between them. The CDR3 runs to 15 residues. CDR3 coding DNA: TGTGCCAGTAGTATAGAAACGGTACATAACTATGGCTACACCTTC. Its translation is CASSIETVHNYGYTF.

Only a few counts were recorded for this clonotype. The chain carries TRBV5-1 and TRBJ2-1, with 12 bases fitting TRBD2. Losses at the gene ends were 4 bases for V and 4 bases for J; bases not matched to a gene: 3. The germline V gene encodes CDR1 SGHRS and CDR2 YFSETQ. CDR3 length: 15 amino acids. The CDR3 spells CASSRTSGDYNEQFF. The CDR3 bases are TGCGCCAGCAGCCGGACTAGCGGGGATTACAATGAGCAGTTCTTC.

The gene calls are TRBV29-1 and TRBJ2-3, with D perhaps TRBD2 (6 bases). Trimming left V 6 bases short and J 0 bases short, with 13 bases between. The CDR3 extends over 14 amino acids. Per the germline V gene, CDR1 is SQVTM and CDR2 is ANQGSEA. Written as DNA, the CDR3 is TGCAGCGTCCGGGGGACGTTCAGCACAGATACGCAGTATTTT. Translation: CSVRGTFSTDTQYF.

To note about this clonotype: Without the conserved terminal phenylalanine or tryptophan, this CDR3 likely stems from a read error. The genes are TRBV29-1 and TRBJ1-2; D ambiguous. Germline V gene sequence: CDR1 SQVTM, CDR2 ANQGSEA. The CDR3 is 12 amino acids. Deletions cut 7 bases from V and 4 bases from J, with 13 bases between. The CDR3, as DNA: TGCAGCGCCGGGGAGGGTGGCTATGGCTACACCTCC. The encoded protein is CSAGEGGYGYTS.

The gene calls are TRBV2 and TRBJ2-3; maybe TRBD2 (6 bases). V was pared by 4 bases and J by 1 base, with 30 bases between. The CDR3 length is 21 residues. Germline V lookup: CDR1 SNHLY, CDR2 FYNNEI. The CDR3 is CASSASKELAFVPRGTDTQYF. The CDR3 nucleotides read TGTGCCAGCAGTGCGTCCAAAGAGCTAGCGTTCGTCCCCAGGGGCACAGATACGCAGTATTTT.

The V call is TRBV2, the J call TRBJ2-7; 13 bases are a match to TRBD2. The CDR3 length is 15 residues. The ends lost 8 bases at V and 6 bases at J; junction bases unmatched: 10. CDR1 is SNHLY and CDR2 is FYNNEI in the germline V gene. The CDR3 sequence is CASRAGLAGAGEQYF. The CDR3 nucleotides read TGTGCCAGCCGTGCTGGACTAGCGGGAGCGGGCGAGCAGTACTTC.

This clonotype was observed a handful of times. V and J are TRBV12-3 or TRBV12-4 and TRBJ2-1; 7 nucleotides line up with TRBD2. CDR3 size: 16 residues. Losses at the gene ends were 5 bases for V and 4 bases for J; bases not matched to a gene: 11. CDR3 amino acids: CASSPLGGSGYNEQFF. The CDR3 DNA sequence: TGTGCCAGCAGTCCCCTCGGCGGGAGCGGGTACAATGAGCAGTTCTTC.

The table lists this clonotype with a few counts. The CDR3 here is CATSRKSSLITDTQYF. The CDR3 DNA reads as TGTGCCACCAGCAGAAAGAGTTCCCTGATCACAGATACGCAGTATTTT. The chain is built from TRBV15 and TRBJ2-3; D not certain. Trimming shortened V by 2 bases and J by 2 bases, and 14 bases separated the two germline ends. This CDR3 spans 16 amino acids. The germline CDR1 and CDR2 sequences are LNHNV and YYDKDF (reference sequence).

The J gene is TRBJ2-5, the V gene TRBV6-5, with 7 bases fitting TRBD1. TRBJ2-1 matches the DNA end more closely, so the J call is doubtful. This CDR3 has 13 amino acids. Germline CDR1 is MNHEY and CDR2 is SVGAGI. CDR3 in amino acids: CASSYTGVGEQFF. The CDR3 coding sequence is TGTGCCAGCAGTTACACAGGGGTCGGTGAGCAGTTCTTC.

The rearrangement links TRBV10-3 to TRBJ2-3, with D perhaps TRBD2 (5 bases). CDR1 is ENHRY and CDR2 is SYGVKD in the germline V gene. CDR3 length: 14 amino acids. Trimming pared 8 bases from V and 2 bases from J, leaving 14 bases between. The CDR3 spells CAILGVGVTDTQYF. In nucleotides, the CDR3 is TGTGCCATCCTGGGAGTAGGAGTCACAGATACGCAGTATTTT.

This clonotype was picked up many times. The rearrangement uses TRBV6-5 and TRBJ1-5; the match to TRBD1 covers 8 bases. Germline-derived CDR1 and CDR2 are MNHEY and SVGAGI. J gave up 2 bases and V 6 bases, and 6 bases lay outside the gene matches. CDR3 length equals 15 residues. For the CDR3, the DNA is TGTGCCAGCAGCCCCGGGACAGGTGGCAATCAGCCCCAGCATTTT. Protein: CASSPGTGGNQPQHF.

The sample holds a few counts of this clonotype. V is TRBV6-1 and J is TRBJ1-2; the D gene is possibly TRBD1 (5 bases). The V and J ends lost 3 bases and 6 bases respectively, with 8 bases between them. This CDR3 has 12 amino acids. Per the germline V gene, CDR1 is MNHNS and CDR2 is SASEGT. As DNA, the CDR3 is TGTGCCAGCAGTGATAGACAGAATGGCTACACCTTC. It specifies CASSDRQNGYTF.

V is TRBV20-1 and J is TRBJ2-1; the D is unclear. The end of the DNA aligns better with TRBJ2-7, so the J call may be wrong. The germline V gene has CDR1 DFQATT and CDR2 SNEGSKA (reference sequence). This CDR3 contains 11 residues. The CDR3: CSARDDGEQYF. CDR3 bases: TGCAGTGCTAGAGATGACGGCGAGCAGTACTTC.

The sample holds a few counts of this clonotype. Lacking the conserved final phenylalanine or tryptophan, this CDR3 likely reflects a read error. The rearrangement links TRBV12-3 or TRBV12-4 to TRBJ2-1; 11 nucleotides agree with TRBD2. With V trimmed by 6 bases and J by 10 bases, 14 bases remained unmatched. This CDR3 has 16 residues. CDR3 in amino acids: CASSHSGRVTGVEQFL. CDR3 in DNA: TGTGCCAGCAGCCATAGCGGGAGGGTAACCGGGGTCGAGCAGTTCCTC.

V gene TRBV5-1 combines with J gene TRBJ2-2, with a possible D match to TRBD1 (5 bases). This CDR3 region has 14 residues. CDR1 SGHRS and CDR2 YFSETQ come from the germline V gene. V was cut by 4 bases and J by 4 bases, with 11 bases left in between. CDR3 nucleotide sequence: TGCGCCAGCAGCCTATCAGGGTTCACCGGGGAGCTGTTTTTT. It yields the protein CASSLSGFTGELFF.

V is TRBV20-1 and J is TRBJ2-7, with D tentatively TRBD1 or TRBD2 (5 bases each). Germline V gene sequence: CDR1 DFQATT, CDR2 SNEGSKA (reference sequence). Trimming cost V 6 bases and J 2 bases, with 14 bases left between them. The CDR3 runs 13 residues. The CDR3 region is CSATQGVTYEQYF. The CDR3, as DNA: TGCAGTGCCACGCAGGGAGTAACCTACGAGCAGTACTTC.

The chain links TRBV20-1 to TRBJ2-6; either TRBD1 or TRBD2 may supply D (5 bases each). This CDR3 contains 14 residues. The germline V gene encodes CDR1 DFQATT and CDR2 SNEGSKA (reference sequence). With 6 bases removed from V and 2 bases from J, the gap between germline ends came to 11 bases. Here the CDR3 reads CSATQGAGANVLTF. The CDR3 nucleotides read TGCAGTGCGACGCAGGGAGCTGGGGCCAACGTCCTGACTTTC.

The sample holds a few counts of this clonotype. V is TRBV19 and J is TRBJ1-5, with D perhaps TRBD1 (5 bases). V gave up 7 bases and J gave up 9 bases, with 19 bases separating them. CDR3 length equals 14 residues. The germline V gene has CDR1 LNHDA and CDR2 SQIVND (reference sequence). The CDR3 region has the DNA TGTGCCAGTAACCCTACCAGGGAATCCCGGCCCCAGCATTTT. This encodes CASNPTRESRPQHF.